The clone carrying this T cell receptor (beta chain) was recorded a few times. Its antigen is not identified. Vbeta (60) and Jbeta (13) primers were used in the PCR. Assay used: immunoSEQ multiplex PCR; TCRdb lists only in-frame clones, some missing. The sample has tens of thousands of clones, less than 80% seen once. The data were obtained in a study of cytomegalovirus exposure and HLA in healthy donors. Study-level points and caveats: Within an earlier analysis, most TCR beta V segments proved productive either about 87% or about 30% of the time.

V lost 5 bases, J lost 0 bases, and 9 bases stayed unmatched. Germline lookup yields CDR1 SEHNR and CDR2 FQNEAQ (reference sequence). CDR3 length: 17 residues. The sequencing sample was made of PBMCs. This clonotype was sampled from a man aged 30 to 45 in good health and CMV-seronegative. The rearrangement links TRBV7-9 to TRBJ2-1; 8 bases agree with TRBD2. The CDR3 region has the DNA TGTGCCAGCAGCCTGCCATCCGGGACTAGCTCCTACAATGAGCAGTTCTTC. This translates into CASSLPSGTSSYNEQFF.